This TCR beta chain was found in a study of CD8+ T cells in alopecia areata. This sample's treatment: oral pan-JAK inhibitor, 5-10 mg twice daily. RNA was extracted and reverse transcribed into cDNA as the sequencing template. Assay: immunoSEQ multiplex PCR; the TCRdb copy retains only in-frame clones and omits some. The table has 150,000 to 200,000 clones, 55% to 75% seen once. This CDR3 contains 12 residues. V was pared by 0 bases and J by 10 bases, with 8 bases between. Germline V CDR1 and CDR2: SGHRS, YFSETQ. The sequenced sample was CD4+ T cells sorted from blood, obtained at week 4, from a patient treated with tofacitinib. This clonotype was obtained from a human donor with alopecia areata. The chain has TRBV5-1 and TRBJ2-1, with D unclear. The CDR3 spells CASSLEGWEQFF. The CDR3 nucleotides read TGCGCCAGCAGCTTGGAGGGCTGGGAGCAGTTCTTC.